These 21 T cell receptor beta chains were all obtained from the same sample, sequenced in a study of blood T cell repertoires in COVID-19. Sequenced by immunoSEQ multiplex PCR; TCRdb stores in-frame clones only, minus some. This table holds tens of thousands of clones, about 80% found once. Sequenced input: peripheral blood. These receptors all come from a woman of 80 years or more with acute or convalescent COVID-19.

The chain combines TRBV2 with TRBJ2-2; TRBD1 might be the D (6 bases). Looked up from germline, CDR1 is SNHLY and CDR2 is FYNNEI. This CDR3 is 13 amino acids long. Trimming left V 6 bases short and J 4 bases short, with 9 bases between. The CDR3 is CASRGTSTGELFF. The CDR3 DNA sequence: TGTGCCAGCAGGGGGACATCCACCGGGGAGCTGTTTTTT.

V is TRBV5-1 and J is TRBJ2-7; possible D gene TRBD2, 6 bases. Trimming pared 4 bases from V and 0 bases from J, leaving 17 bases between. The CDR3 length is 16 residues. In germline, CDR1 is SGHRS, CDR2 YFSETQ. CDR3 sequence reads: CASSLGGGRISYEQYF. Written as DNA, the CDR3 is TGCGCCAGCAGCCTTGGTGGAGGGCGGATCTCCTACGAGCAGTACTTC.

This chain connects TRBV28 to TRBJ1-1, with 7 bases aligning to TRBD1. J lost 1 base, V lost 2 bases, and 1 base had no gene match. The V gene's germline CDR1 is MDHEN and CDR2 SYDVKM. The CDR3 spans 14 residues. The CDR3 nucleotides are TGTGCCAGCAGTTTAAGGACAGGGAACACTGAAGCTTTCTTT. It codes for CASSLRTGNTEAFF.

This clone appeared a few times. V usage is TRBV30 and J usage is TRBJ1-1, with 7 positions matching TRBD1. V was clipped by 3 bases and J by 3 bases; unmatched bases: 10. The CDR3 is made up of 15 amino acids. The germline V gene has CDR1 GTSNPN and CDR2 SVGIG (reference sequence). This chain's CDR3 is CAWSSGAQGHTEAFF. Here the CDR3 DNA reads TGTGCCTGGAGCAGTGGGGCACAGGGGCACACTGAAGCTTTCTTT.

The V and J genes are TRBV4-2 and TRBJ1-4; D perhaps matches TRBD1 (5 bases). Per germline, CDR1 LGHNA and CDR2 YNFKEQ. Trimming pared 0 bases from V and 8 bases from J, leaving 13 bases between. The CDR3 is made up of 15 amino acids. CDR3 sequence (DNA): TGTGCCAGCAGCCAAGAACCTGCTGCAGGGGAAAAACTGTTTTTT. Translating it yields CASSQEPAAGEKLFF.

V gene TRBV6-2 or TRBV6-3 combines with J gene TRBJ2-7; 7 bases match TRBD1. The J segment lost 1 base and the V segment lost 1 base, leaving 4 bases of the junction unmatched. This CDR3 region has 15 residues. Germline V gene lookup returns CDR1 MNHEY and CDR2 SVGEGT. The CDR3 region has the DNA TGTGCCAGCAGTTACTTCCGGGACAGTTCCTACGAGCAGTACTTC. Protein product: CASSYFRDSSYEQYF.

V and J are TRBV7-8 and TRBJ2-1; 8 bases agree with TRBD2. This CDR3 contains 17 residues. Germline V gene lookup returns CDR1 SGHVS and CDR2 FQNEAQ. V gave up 4 bases and J gave up 0 bases; unmatched junction bases: 8. Written as DNA, the CDR3 is TGTGCCAGCAGCTCCCGGGGTAGCGGGGTCTCCTACAATGAGCAGTTCTTC. Its protein product is CASSSRGSGVSYNEQFF.

V usage is TRBV11-3 and J usage is TRBJ2-2; D is ambiguous. Deletions cut 0 bases from V and 13 bases from J, with 9 bases between. Germline V gene sequence: CDR1 SGHNT, CDR2 YENEEA. The CDR3 consists of 12 residues. Here the CDR3 reads CASSLDSSGLFF. CDR3 DNA sequence: TGTGCCAGCAGCTTAGATTCGTCCGGGCTGTTTTTT.

The table lists this clone with a count of one. The J gene is TRBJ2-5, the V gene TRBV11-2; TRBD2 might be the D (7 bases). V was cut by 1 base and J by 5 bases, with 17 bases left in between. The germline V gene has CDR1 SGHAT and CDR2 FQNNGV. There are 16 residues in the CDR3. In DNA, the CDR3 is TGTGCCAGCAGCTTAGTAGGGGGGGGAGGCCCGGAGACCCAGTACTTC. Translation gives CASSLVGGGGPETQYF.

The rearrangement uses TRBV10-3 and TRBJ1-4, with 7 bases lining up with TRBD1. V gave up 0 bases and J gave up 8 bases; unmatched junction bases: 3. Germline V gene data show CDR1 as ENHRY and CDR2 as SYGVKD. The CDR3 has 14 amino acids. The CDR3 loop reads CAISESGGREKLFF. DNA for the CDR3: TGTGCCATCAGTGAGTCAGGGGGCCGAGAAAAACTGTTTTTT.

The chain has TRBV19 and TRBJ1-1; TRBD1 might be the D (5 bases). The CDR3 sequence is 13 residues long. The germline V and J ends were trimmed by 2 bases and 6 bases, with 10 bases remaining between them. Germline loops: CDR1 LNHDA, CDR2 SQIVND (reference sequence). This CDR3 reads CASSITQAAEAFF. As DNA, the CDR3 is TGTGCCAGTAGTATAACACAGGCGGCTGAAGCTTTCTTT.

This chain uses TRBV4-1 with TRBJ2-1, with 12 bases that match TRBD2. Looked up from germline, CDR1 is MGHRA and CDR2 is YSYEKL. This CDR3 region has 17 residues. The V and J ends lost 0 bases and 5 bases, in that order; junction bases with no gene match: 5. The DNA for the CDR3 is TGCGCCAGCAGCCAAGATCTACTAGCGGGAGGCCACAATGAGCAGTTCTTC. Protein sequence: CASSQDLLAGGHNEQFF.

Here the CDR3 reads CASSLAGQGPGELFF. The CDR3 coding sequence is TGTGCCAGCAGCTTAGCGGGTCAGGGGCCCGGGGAGCTGTTTTTT. The chain has TRBV11-2 and TRBJ2-2; the D gene is possibly TRBD1 (6 bases). CDR3 length: 15 amino acids. Germline V lookup: CDR1 SGHAT, CDR2 FQNNGV. The V and J ends lost 1 base and 6 bases respectively, with 12 bases between them.

This rearrangement joins TRBV7-9 to TRBJ2-7; D possibly corresponds to TRBD1 (5 bases). The CDR3 has 15 amino acids. Germline V gene lookup returns CDR1 SEHNR and CDR2 FQNEAQ (reference sequence). Deletions cut 1 base from V and 3 bases from J, with 13 bases between. The CDR3 loop reads CASSLGGSGNYEQYF. DNA for the CDR3: TGTGCCAGCAGCTTAGGGGGATCAGGGAACTACGAGCAGTACTTC.

This rearrangement joins TRBV9 to TRBJ2-7; maybe TRBD1 (5 bases). Germline V gives CDR1 SGDLS, CDR2 YYNGEE. V lost 4 bases and J 0 bases, leaving 20 bases between the germline ends. The CDR3 is 17 amino acids. CDR3 protein: CASSISGGAGHSYEQYF. CDR3 nucleotides: TGTGCCAGCAGCATCTCCGGTGGGGCAGGACACTCCTACGAGCAGTACTTC.

The gene calls are TRBV9 and TRBJ2-7; 7 nucleotides line up with TRBD1. From germline, CDR1 is SGDLS and CDR2 YYNGEE. The CDR3 has 16 amino acids. Trimming took 0 bases from V and 3 from J; bases not matched to a gene: 9. The CDR3 coding sequence is TGTGCCAGCAGCGTAGCTGGACAGGCCGCCTACTACGAGCAGTACTTC. It yields the protein CASSVAGQAAYYEQYF.

V is TRBV19 and J is TRBJ2-4, with 8 bases matching TRBD1. After removal of 2 bases from V and 0 bases from J, the junction contained 3 bases not matched to a gene. The CDR3 is made up of 16 amino acids. Germline lookup yields CDR1 LNHDA and CDR2 SQIVND (reference sequence). CDR3 nucleotide sequence: TGTGCCAGTAGTATACAGGGGGCCGGAGCCAAAAACATTCAGTACTTC. This encodes CASSIQGAGAKNIQYF. The variable domain in full, completed from reference TRBV19 and TRBJ2-4, reads DGGITQSPKYLFRKEGQNVTLSCEQNLNHDAMYWYRQDPGQGLRLIYYSQIVNDFQKGDIAEGYSVSREKKESFPLTVTSAQKNPTAFYLCASSIQGAGAKNIQYFGAGTRLSVL.

The gene calls are TRBV11-3 and TRBJ2-1, with 10 bases that match TRBD2. CDR3 size: 15 residues. The junction had 8 bases not matched to a gene; V was cut back by 6 bases and J by 6 bases. From germline, CDR1 is SGHNT and CDR2 YENEEA. CDR3 in amino acids: CASSRRAGGFNEQFF. The CDR3 DNA reads as TGTGCCAGCAGTCGAAGAGCGGGAGGGTTCAATGAGCAGTTCTTC.

This clone was counted a single time. This chain joins TRBV6-6 and TRBJ2-2; maybe TRBD1 (5 bases). Germline CDR1 is MNHNY and CDR2 is SVGAGI (reference sequence). This CDR3 is 12 amino acids long. The V gene lost 6 bases and the J gene lost 6 bases, with 8 bases spanning the gap. The CDR3 DNA reads TGTGCCAGCAGAGGGGTTTCCGGGGAGCTGTTTTTT. This encodes CASRGVSGELFF.

The gene calls are TRBV3-1 (or the pseudogene TRBV3-2) and TRBJ1-1; TRBD1 matches 9 bases. J was trimmed by 6 bases and V by 1 base; bases with no gene match: 6. The CDR3 has 15 residues. The germline CDR1 and CDR2 sequences are LGHDT and YNNKEL (reference sequence). CDR3 sequence reads: CASSQVGTGWPEAFF. DNA of the CDR3: TGTGCCAGCAGCCAAGTGGGGACAGGGTGGCCTGAAGCTTTCTTT.

The J gene is TRBJ2-3, the V gene TRBV18; TRBD2 might be the D (5 bases). The germline V and J ends were trimmed by 0 bases and 0 bases, with 13 bases remaining between them. The CDR3 covers 17 residues. The germline V gene has CDR1 KGHSH and CDR2 LQKENI. Written as DNA, the CDR3 is TGTGCCAGCTCACCACCGGGCTGGGAGATCAGCACAGATACGCAGTATTTT. This gives the protein CASSPPGWEISTDTQYF.